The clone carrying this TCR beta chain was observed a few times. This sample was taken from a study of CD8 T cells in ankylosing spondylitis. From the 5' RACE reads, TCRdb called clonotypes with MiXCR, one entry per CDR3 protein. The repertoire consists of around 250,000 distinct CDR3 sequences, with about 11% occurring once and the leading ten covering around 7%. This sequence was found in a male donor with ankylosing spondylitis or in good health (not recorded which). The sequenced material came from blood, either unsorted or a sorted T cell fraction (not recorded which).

Written as DNA, the CDR3 is TGTGCCAGCACCCAGACGGCAGGCCGAGGCACCGGGGAGCTGTTTTTT. It specifies CASTQTAGRGTGELFF. The chain recombines TRBV5-6 with TRBJ2-2; D call uncertain. Trimming took 6 bases from V and 4 from J, leaving 19 bases between them. Germline V gives CDR1 SGHDT, CDR2 YYEEEE. This CDR3 region has 16 residues.